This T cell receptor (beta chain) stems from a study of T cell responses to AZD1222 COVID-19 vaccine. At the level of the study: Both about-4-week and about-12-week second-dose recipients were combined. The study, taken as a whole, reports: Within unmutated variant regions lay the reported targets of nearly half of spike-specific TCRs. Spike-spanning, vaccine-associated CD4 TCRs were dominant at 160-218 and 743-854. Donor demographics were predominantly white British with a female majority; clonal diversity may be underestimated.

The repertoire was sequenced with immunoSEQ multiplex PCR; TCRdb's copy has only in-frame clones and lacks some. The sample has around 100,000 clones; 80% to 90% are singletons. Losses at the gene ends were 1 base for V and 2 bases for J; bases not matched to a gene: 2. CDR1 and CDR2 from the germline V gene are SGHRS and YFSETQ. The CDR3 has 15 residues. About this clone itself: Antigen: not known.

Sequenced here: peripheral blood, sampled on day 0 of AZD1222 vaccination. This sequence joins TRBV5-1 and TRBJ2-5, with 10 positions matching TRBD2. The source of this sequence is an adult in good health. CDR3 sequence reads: CASSLLAGDQETQYF. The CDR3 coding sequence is TGCGCCAGCAGCTTGCTAGCGGGGGATCAAGAGACCCAGTACTTC.